These 27 T cell receptor beta chains came from one sample sequenced in a study of blood T cell repertoires in COVID-19. Profiled with immunoSEQ multiplex PCR; TCRdb holds only in-frame clones, not every one. The sample includes nearly 300,000 clones, under 90% of them seen just once. Material for sequencing was PBMCs or T cells enriched from blood (not recorded which). Receptors originate from a woman aged 50 to 65 who had been exposed to COVID-19.

The V and J genes are TRBV5-1 and TRBJ1-4; possible D gene TRBD1, 6 bases. The germline V gene encodes CDR1 SGHRS and CDR2 YFSETQ. The V gene lost 1 base and the J gene lost 3 bases, with 10 bases spanning the gap. CDR3 length: 15 residues. The CDR3 nucleotides read TGCGCCAGCAGCTTGTTCGGACAGTCTAATGAAAAACTGTTTTTT. Translating gives CASSLFGQSNEKLFF.

The rearrangement joins TRBV19 to TRBJ1-2; TRBD1 might be the D (6 bases). Germline values: CDR1 LNHDA, CDR2 SQIVND (reference sequence). V lost 6 bases, J lost 8 bases, and 19 bases lay in between. CDR3 length: 14 residues. This CDR3 is CASRTGESTGGYTF. CDR3 bases: TGTGCCAGTAGGACCGGCGAATCGACAGGCGGCTACACCTTC.

The table lists this clone with a few counts. This sequence joins TRBV7-2 and TRBJ2-5; 11 bases are a match to TRBD2. The J segment lost 14 bases and the V segment lost 5 bases, leaving 16 bases of the junction unmatched. The CDR3 length is 15 residues. Germline assignment: CDR1 SGHTA and CDR2 FQGNSA. The CDR3 region has the DNA TGTGCCAGCAGCCTATACCCGGGACTAGCGGAGGGGTCTTACTTC. This sequence encodes CASSLYPGLAEGSYF.

The V and J genes are TRBV7-2 and TRBJ1-5, with D unresolved. Trimming left V 0 bases short and J 0 bases short, with 6 bases between. CDR3 length: 15 residues. Germline values: CDR1 SGHTA, CDR2 FQGNSA. This chain's CDR3 is CASSLAQYSNQPQHF. CDR3 nucleotide sequence: TGTGCCAGCAGCTTAGCGCAGTATAGCAATCAGCCCCAGCATTTT.

The chain has TRBV27 and TRBJ2-7; 7 positions agree with TRBD2. The CDR3 consists of 17 residues. Germline CDR1 MNHEY, CDR2 SMNVEV (reference sequence). The trim removed 7 bases at V and 1 base at J, leaving 16 bases unmatched. CDR3 sequence: CASTKSGGSSGSYEQYF. CDR3 sequence (DNA): TGTGCCAGCACCAAATCGGGGGGTTCGTCAGGGTCCTACGAGCAGTACTTC.

This chain uses TRBV28 with TRBJ2-7, with D possibly matching TRBD2 (6 bases). There are 14 residues in the CDR3. The germline CDR1 and CDR2 sequences are MDHEN and SYDVKM. The ends were cut back, 6 bases at V and 2 bases at J, with 14 bases in the middle. Written as DNA, the CDR3 is TGTGCCAGCAGAGCGCGGGGCGGAGCCTACGAGCAGTACTTC. Its translation: CASRARGGAYEQYF.

The chain has TRBV7-9 and TRBJ2-3; a weak D match, TRBD1 (6 bases). Germline V gene data show CDR1 as SEHNR and CDR2 as FQNEAQ (reference sequence). There are 15 residues in the CDR3. The V end lost 4 bases, the J end lost 1 base, and 12 bases lay between the germline ends. CDR3 DNA sequence: TGTGCCAGCAGCTCCTGGGACACCCGCACAGATACGCAGTATTTT. Protein: CASSSWDTRTDTQYF.

This clone was counted between two and nine times. V is TRBV4-2 and J is TRBJ2-2, with a weak D call TRBD2 (6 bases). The CDR3 has 16 residues. V was trimmed by 0 bases and J by 2 bases, leaving 10 bases between them. CDR1 LGHNA and CDR2 YNFKEQ come from the germline V gene. This chain's CDR3 is CASSQEEGRNTGELFF. The CDR3 DNA reads as TGTGCCAGCAGCCAAGAGGAGGGCAGAAACACCGGGGAGCTGTTTTTT.

Only one count was recorded for this clone. In DNA form, the CDR3 reads TGTGCCAGCAGGACGAGGGACAGGCAGAACACCATATATTTT. This translates into CASRTRDRQNTIYF. The chain links TRBV5-6 to TRBJ1-3, with 8 positions matching TRBD1. CDR3 size: 14 residues. V shed 5 bases and J 7 bases; nucleotides not matched to a gene: 8. Looked up from germline, CDR1 is SGHDT and CDR2 is YYEEEE.

The rearrangement links TRBV28 to TRBJ1-6, with a possible D match to TRBD1 (5 bases). This CDR3 spans 15 amino acids. Looked up from germline, CDR1 is MDHEN and CDR2 is SYDVKM. Trimming took 6 bases from V and 6 from J, leaving 15 bases between them. In DNA, the CDR3 is TGTGCCAGCAGCCCCTTCGGGAGGGGTAATTCACCCCTCCACTTT. The encoded protein is CASSPFGRGNSPLHF.

This chain connects TRBV9 to TRBJ2-3, with 7 bases lining up with TRBD1. The V gene end was trimmed by 3 bases and the J gene end by 0 bases; junction bases not matched to a gene: 4. This CDR3 has 15 amino acids. The germline V gene has CDR1 SGDLS and CDR2 YYNGEE. CDR3 region: CASSETGTSTDTQYF. As DNA, the CDR3 is TGTGCCAGCAGCGAGACAGGGACAAGCACAGATACGCAGTATTTT.

The V call is TRBV18, the J call TRBJ2-7; possible D gene TRBD2, 7 bases. V was trimmed by 2 bases and J by 2 bases, leaving 19 bases between them. CDR1 and CDR2 (germline): KGHSH, LQKENI. The CDR3 runs to 17 residues. This chain's CDR3 is CASSPGGGLGGTYEQYF. The CDR3 nucleotides are TGTGCCAGCTCACCAGGGGGCGGACTAGGGGGTACCTACGAGCAGTACTTC.

This clone came up a few times. The chain carries TRBV7-9 and TRBJ1-2; D is perhaps TRBD1 (5 bases). This CDR3 spans 13 amino acids. Trimming left V 0 bases short and J 5 bases short, with 7 bases between. Germline V gives CDR1 SEHNR, CDR2 FQNEAQ (reference sequence). The DNA of the CDR3 is TGTGCCAGCAGCTTAGCGCAGGGATATGGCTACACCTTC. It translates to CASSLAQGYGYTF.

The table lists this clone with a few counts. CDR3 residues: CASSLEGVTYEQYF. The CDR3 DNA reads as TGCGCCAGCAGCCTCGAGGGGGTAACCTACGAGCAGTACTTC. V gene TRBV5-1 combines with J gene TRBJ2-7, with TRBD1 as a possible D gene (6 bases). Per germline, CDR1 SGHRS and CDR2 YFSETQ. V was clipped by 4 bases and J by 2 bases, with 13 bases between them. The CDR3 sequence is 14 residues long.

This chain connects TRBV19 to TRBJ1-2; no clear D gene. The CDR3 is made up of 15 amino acids. Germline V CDR1 and CDR2: LNHDA, SQIVND (reference sequence). V lost 2 bases and J lost 0, with 10 bases in between. CDR3 sequence: CASSISRGSNYGYTF. Here the CDR3 DNA reads TGTGCCAGTAGTATATCGCGGGGTTCTAACTATGGCTACACCTTC.

V and J are TRBV19 and TRBJ2-7; 7 bases fit TRBD1. The CDR3 has 16 amino acids. Germline V gene data show CDR1 as LNHDA and CDR2 as SQIVND (reference sequence). V shed 0 bases, J shed 1 base, and the junction held 6 bases outside the gene matches. CDR3: CASSIDIRDSSYEQYF. The CDR3 DNA follows: TGTGCCAGTAGTATAGATATCCGGGACAGTTCCTACGAGCAGTACTTC.

V gene TRBV5-1 combines with J gene TRBJ2-7, with 10 nucleotides matching TRBD1. This CDR3 has 21 amino acids. Germline CDR1 and CDR2: SGHRS and YFSETQ. V dropped 0 bases and J dropped 0; count of bases not matched to a gene: 18. Written as DNA, the CDR3 is TGCGCCAGCAGCTTGGTCCTCCGGGACAGGGGAAGTACTTTCCGCTCCTACGAGCAGTACTTC. Amino acids: CASSLVLRDRGSTFRSYEQYF.

The chain links TRBV30 to TRBJ1-5, with a tentative D call TRBD1 (6 bases). Germline loops: CDR1 GTSNPN, CDR2 SVGIG (reference sequence). The CDR3 consists of 16 residues. The V end lost 2 bases, the J end lost 0 bases, and 14 bases lay between the germline ends. The CDR3 loop reads CAWSNRERYSNQPQHF. DNA of the CDR3: TGTGCCTGGAGTAACAGGGAGCGATATAGCAATCAGCCCCAGCATTTT.

Written as DNA, the CDR3 is TGTGCCAGCAGCTTGGAGGGACAGCCCCTCCAGCCCCAGCATTTT. It specifies CASSLEGQPLQPQHF. The chain carries TRBV5-8 and TRBJ1-5, with TRBD1 identical over 7 bases. Germline CDR1 is SGHTS and CDR2 is YDEGEE. J lost 7 bases, V lost 0 bases, and 7 bases had no gene match. This CDR3 is 15 amino acids long.

The rearrangement links TRBV5-1 to TRBJ2-7; 8 bases agree with TRBD1. The CDR3 is 15 amino acids. Trimming cost V 3 bases and J 4 bases; bases outside gene matches: 9. The germline V gene has CDR1 SGHRS and CDR2 YFSETQ. This chain's CDR3 is CASSWGAGGIYEQYF. The DNA of the CDR3 is TGCGCCAGCAGCTGGGGTGCAGGGGGCATTTACGAGCAGTACTTC.

The genes are TRBV5-1 and TRBJ2-3, with TRBD1 identical over 7 bases. Unmatched junction bases numbered 14, after V lost 7 bases and J lost 0 bases. The CDR3 is made up of 17 amino acids. Germline V gives CDR1 SGHRS, CDR2 YFSETQ. CDR3: CASALVLGTASTDTQYF. The CDR3 coding sequence is TGCGCCAGCGCCCTGGTCCTCGGGACAGCTAGCACAGATACGCAGTATTTT.

This chain joins TRBV18 and TRBJ2-1; 11 bases agree with TRBD2. The CDR3 runs to 15 residues. Germline V gene lookup returns CDR1 KGHSH and CDR2 LQKENI. Trimming removed 3 bases from V and 8 bases from J; junction bases left unmatched: 6. As DNA, the CDR3 is TGTGCCAGCTCACCGGCACTAGCGGGGGCGGATGAGCAGTTCTTC. Translated, it gives CASSPALAGADEQFF.

This chain links TRBV3-1 (or the pseudogene TRBV3-2) with TRBJ2-5; perhaps TRBD2 as D (5 bases). The CDR3 extends over 17 amino acids. In germline, CDR1 is LGHDT, CDR2 YNNKEL (reference sequence). Trimming shortened V by 0 bases and J by 2 bases, and 16 bases separated the two germline ends. The CDR3: CASSQDPQSTGQETQYF. In nucleotides, the CDR3 is TGTGCCAGCAGCCAAGATCCCCAGTCGACGGGGCAAGAGACCCAGTACTTC.

The rearrangement joins TRBV7-9 to TRBJ2-3; 12 bases map to TRBD2. CDR3 length equals 18 residues. CDR1 is SEHNR and CDR2 is FQNEAQ in the germline V gene (reference sequence). V gave up 2 bases and J gave up 2 bases; unmatched junction bases: 8. The DNA of the CDR3 is TGTGCCAGCAGCTTACGGTCCCTAGCGGGGGGGAACACAGATACGCAGTATTTT. Its translation: CASSLRSLAGGNTDTQYF.

V is TRBV14 and J is TRBJ1-4, with 7 bases aligning to TRBD1. CDR1 is SGHDN, CDR2 FVKESK, per germline. The junction had 5 bases not matched to a gene; V was cut back by 1 base and J by 6 bases. CDR3 length: 15 amino acids. The CDR3 region has the DNA TGTGCCAGCAGCCAAGTTGACAGGGTGGATGAAAAACTGTTTTTT. Translated: CASSQVDRVDEKLFF.

This clone was detected only once. This chain connects TRBV28 to TRBJ2-2, with a possible D match to TRBD1 (6 bases). The germline V gene encodes CDR1 MDHEN and CDR2 SYDVKM. This CDR3 region has 15 residues. V lost 2 bases and J lost 4, with 11 bases in between. The DNA for the CDR3 is TGTGCCAGCAGTTTAACAGGGCTACCCACCGGGGAGCTGTTTTTT. Protein sequence: CASSLTGLPTGELFF.

The V gene is TRBV30, the J gene TRBJ2-6, with TRBD1 matching over 7 bases. The CDR3 length is 15 residues. After removal of 3 bases from V and 4 bases from J, the junction contained 6 bases not matched to a gene. Germline CDR1 and CDR2: GTSNPN and SVGIG (reference sequence). In DNA, the CDR3 is TGTGCCTGGAGCCCCACAGGGGAAGGGGCCAACGTCCTGACTTTC. Protein sequence: CAWSPTGEGANVLTF.